The T cell receptor (beta chain) described here comes from a study of shared T cell receptors in the human thymus. The table came from immunoSEQ multiplex PCR; TCRdb's copy has only in-frame clones and leaves some out. This table has approximately 660,000 clones, more than 75% appearing once. This CDR3 region has 13 residues. With 5 bases clipped from V and 5 bases from J, the junction kept 3 bases outside the gene matches. Germline CDR1 is SGHTA and CDR2 is FQGNSA. This sample was shared with a second study, whose subject was human thymus T cells. According to that study: Each of the donors was a healthy Finnish infant who was undergoing open corrective cardiac surgery for congenital heart defects. Resected material from corrective heart surgery provided the thymus tissue analysed. V and J gene usage appeared biased in thymic and blood repertoires. Related research described strongly overlapping thymic repertoires in unrelated people.

This chain connects TRBV7-2 to TRBJ1-5; 7 bases match TRBD1. The sample consisted of thymocytes. The receptor's source is a boy younger than two with a congenital heart defect. The CDR3 coding sequence is TGTGCCAGCAGCCTCAGGGGGGATCAGCCCCAGCATTTT. Translated: CASSLRGDQPQHF.